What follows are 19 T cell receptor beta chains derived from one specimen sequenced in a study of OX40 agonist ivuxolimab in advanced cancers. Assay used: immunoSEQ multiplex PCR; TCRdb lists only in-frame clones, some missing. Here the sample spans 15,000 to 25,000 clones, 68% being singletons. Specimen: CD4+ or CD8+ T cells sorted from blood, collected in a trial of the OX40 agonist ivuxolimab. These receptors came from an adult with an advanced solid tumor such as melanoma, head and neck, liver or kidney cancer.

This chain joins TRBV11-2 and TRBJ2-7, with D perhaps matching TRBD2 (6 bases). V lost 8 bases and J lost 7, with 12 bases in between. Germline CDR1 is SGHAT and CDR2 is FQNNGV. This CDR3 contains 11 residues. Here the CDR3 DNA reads TGTGCCAGCCAGGAGGGTTCAGAGCAGTACTTC. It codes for CASQEGSEQYF.

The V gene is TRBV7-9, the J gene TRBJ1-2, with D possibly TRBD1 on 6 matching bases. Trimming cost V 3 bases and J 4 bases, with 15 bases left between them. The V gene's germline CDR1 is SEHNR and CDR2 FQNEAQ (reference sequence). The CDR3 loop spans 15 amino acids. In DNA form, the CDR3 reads TGTGCCAGCAGCTTCCAGGGGTCAGGGCCCTATGGCTACACCTTC. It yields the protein CASSFQGSGPYGYTF. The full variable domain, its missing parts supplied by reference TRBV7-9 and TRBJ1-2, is DTGVSQNPRHKITKRGQNVTFRCDPISEHNRLYWYRQTLGQGPEFLTYFQNEAQLEKSRLLSDRFSAERPKGSFSTLEIQRTEQGDSAMYLCASSFQGSGPYGYTFGSGTRLTVV.

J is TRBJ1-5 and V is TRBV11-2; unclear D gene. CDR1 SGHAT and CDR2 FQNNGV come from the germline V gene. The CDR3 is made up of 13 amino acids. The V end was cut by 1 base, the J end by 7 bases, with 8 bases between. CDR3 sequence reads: CASSLGSRQPQHF. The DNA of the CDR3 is TGTGCCAGCAGCTTAGGATCCCGGCAGCCCCAGCATTTT.

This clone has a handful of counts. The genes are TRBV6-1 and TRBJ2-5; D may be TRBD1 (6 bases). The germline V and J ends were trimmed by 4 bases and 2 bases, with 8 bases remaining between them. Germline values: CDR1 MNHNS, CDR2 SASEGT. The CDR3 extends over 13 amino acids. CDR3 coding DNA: TGTGCCAGCAGTGGACAGGAACAAGAGACCCAGTACTTC. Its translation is CASSGQEQETQYF.

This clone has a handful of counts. The CDR3 coding sequence is TGTGCCAGCAGTCTCACTCGGACAGCCGGGCTCACAGATACGCAGTATTTT. It translates to CASSLTRTAGLTDTQYF. The chain uses TRBV27 and TRBJ2-3, with D perhaps matching TRBD1 (6 bases). This CDR3 is built from 17 residues. The germline CDR1 and CDR2 sequences are MNHEY and SMNVEV (reference sequence). Trimming cost V 5 bases and J 2 bases, with 20 bases left between them.

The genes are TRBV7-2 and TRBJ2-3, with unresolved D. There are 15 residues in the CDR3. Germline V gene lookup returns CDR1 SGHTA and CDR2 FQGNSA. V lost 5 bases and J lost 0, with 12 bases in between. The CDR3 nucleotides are TGTGCCAGCAGCCTAGGTCTTTATAGCACAGATACGCAGTATTTT. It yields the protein CASSLGLYSTDTQYF.

DNA for the CDR3: TGTGCCAGCAGCTTAACCGGGGGACACGAGCAGTACTTC. This translates into CASSLTGGHEQYF. V usage is TRBV7-6 and J usage is TRBJ2-7; TRBD2 is a possible D gene (6 bases). The CDR3 spans 13 residues. Trimming cost V 2 bases and J 5 bases, with 10 bases left between them. Germline V gene lookup returns CDR1 SGHVS and CDR2 FNYEAQ.

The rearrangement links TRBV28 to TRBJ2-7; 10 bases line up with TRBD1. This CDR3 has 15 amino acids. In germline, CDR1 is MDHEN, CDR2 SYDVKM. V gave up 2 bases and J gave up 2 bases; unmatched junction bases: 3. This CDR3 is CASSLTGQGTYEQYF. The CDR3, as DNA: TGTGCCAGCAGTTTAACGGGACAGGGGACCTACGAGCAGTACTTC.

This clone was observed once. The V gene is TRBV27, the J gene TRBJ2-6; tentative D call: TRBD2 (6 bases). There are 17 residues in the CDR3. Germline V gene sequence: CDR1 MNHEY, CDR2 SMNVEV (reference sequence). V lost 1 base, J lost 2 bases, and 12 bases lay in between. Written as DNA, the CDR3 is TGTGCCAGCAGTTTATATACAGGAGGGGCTGGGGCCAACGTCCTGACTTTC. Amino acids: CASSLYTGGAGANVLTF.

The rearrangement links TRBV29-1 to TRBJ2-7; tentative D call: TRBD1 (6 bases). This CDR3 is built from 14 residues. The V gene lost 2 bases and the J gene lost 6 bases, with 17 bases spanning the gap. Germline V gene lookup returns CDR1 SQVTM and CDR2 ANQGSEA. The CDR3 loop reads CSVEQGSGPFEQYF. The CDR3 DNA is TGCAGCGTTGAACAGGGGTCCGGGCCCTTCGAGCAGTACTTC.

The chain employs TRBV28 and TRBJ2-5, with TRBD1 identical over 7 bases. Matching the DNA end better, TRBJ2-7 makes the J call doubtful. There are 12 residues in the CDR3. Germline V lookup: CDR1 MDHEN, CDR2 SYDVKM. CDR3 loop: CASSLTGDEQYF. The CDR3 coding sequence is TGTGCCAGCAGCCTTACAGGGGACGAGCAGTACTTC.

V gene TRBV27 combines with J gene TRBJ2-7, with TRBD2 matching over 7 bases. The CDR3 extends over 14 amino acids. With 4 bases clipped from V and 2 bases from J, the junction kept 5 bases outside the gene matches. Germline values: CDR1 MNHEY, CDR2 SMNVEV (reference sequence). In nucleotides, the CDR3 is TGTGCCAGCAGTTCACTAGCGAGCCCCTACGAGCAGTACTTC. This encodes CASSSLASPYEQYF.

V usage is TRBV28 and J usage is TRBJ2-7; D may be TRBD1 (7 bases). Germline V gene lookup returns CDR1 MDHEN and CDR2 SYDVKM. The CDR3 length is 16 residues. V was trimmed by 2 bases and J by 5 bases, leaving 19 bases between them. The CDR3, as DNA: TGTGCCAGCAGTTTAGGGGCGGGACAGTATGGCGACGAGCAGTACTTC. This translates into CASSLGAGQYGDEQYF.

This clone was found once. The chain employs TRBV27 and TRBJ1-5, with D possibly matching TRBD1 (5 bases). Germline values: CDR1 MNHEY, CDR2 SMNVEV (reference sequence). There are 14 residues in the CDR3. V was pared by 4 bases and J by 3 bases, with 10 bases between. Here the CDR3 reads CASSSGADNQPQHF. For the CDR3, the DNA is TGTGCCAGCAGTTCCGGGGCCGACAATCAGCCCCAGCATTTT.

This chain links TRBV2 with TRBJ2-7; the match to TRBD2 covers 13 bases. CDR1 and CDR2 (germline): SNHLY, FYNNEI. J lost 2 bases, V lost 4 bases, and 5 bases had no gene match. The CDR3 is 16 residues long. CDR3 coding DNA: TGTGCCAGCAGTGGGGAACTAGCGGGAGGGCCCTACGAGCAGTACTTC. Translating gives CASSGELAGGPYEQYF. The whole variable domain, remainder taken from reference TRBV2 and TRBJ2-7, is EPEVTQTPSHQVTQMGQEVILRCVPISNHLYFYWYRQILGQKVEFLVSFYNNEISEKSEIFDDQFSVERPDGSNFTLKIRSTKLEDSAMYFCASSGELAGGPYEQYFGPGTRLTVT.

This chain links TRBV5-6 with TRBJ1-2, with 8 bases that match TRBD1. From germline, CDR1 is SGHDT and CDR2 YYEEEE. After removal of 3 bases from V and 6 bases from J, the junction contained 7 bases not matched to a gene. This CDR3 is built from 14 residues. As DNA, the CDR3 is TGTGCCAGCAGCTATATGACAGGGGTGGATGGCTACACCTTC. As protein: CASSYMTGVDGYTF.

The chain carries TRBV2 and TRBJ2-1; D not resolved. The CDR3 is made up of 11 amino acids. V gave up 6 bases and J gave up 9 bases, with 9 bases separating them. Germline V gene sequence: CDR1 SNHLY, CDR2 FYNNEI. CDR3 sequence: CASRSPSEQFF. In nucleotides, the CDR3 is TGTGCCAGCAGATCGCCGTCTGAGCAGTTCTTC.

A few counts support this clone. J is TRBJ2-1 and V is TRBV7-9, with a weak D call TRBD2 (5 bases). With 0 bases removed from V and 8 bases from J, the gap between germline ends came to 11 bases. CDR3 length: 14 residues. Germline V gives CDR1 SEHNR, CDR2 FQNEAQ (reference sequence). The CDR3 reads CASSLALRAHEQFF. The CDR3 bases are TGTGCCAGCAGCTTAGCACTGCGGGCGCATGAGCAGTTCTTC.

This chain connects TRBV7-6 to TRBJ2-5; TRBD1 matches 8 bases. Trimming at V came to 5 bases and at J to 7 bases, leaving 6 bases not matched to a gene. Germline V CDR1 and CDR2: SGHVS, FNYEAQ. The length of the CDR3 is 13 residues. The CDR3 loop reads CASSMTGDGTQYF. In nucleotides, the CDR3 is TGTGCCAGCAGCATGACAGGGGATGGGACCCAGTACTTC.